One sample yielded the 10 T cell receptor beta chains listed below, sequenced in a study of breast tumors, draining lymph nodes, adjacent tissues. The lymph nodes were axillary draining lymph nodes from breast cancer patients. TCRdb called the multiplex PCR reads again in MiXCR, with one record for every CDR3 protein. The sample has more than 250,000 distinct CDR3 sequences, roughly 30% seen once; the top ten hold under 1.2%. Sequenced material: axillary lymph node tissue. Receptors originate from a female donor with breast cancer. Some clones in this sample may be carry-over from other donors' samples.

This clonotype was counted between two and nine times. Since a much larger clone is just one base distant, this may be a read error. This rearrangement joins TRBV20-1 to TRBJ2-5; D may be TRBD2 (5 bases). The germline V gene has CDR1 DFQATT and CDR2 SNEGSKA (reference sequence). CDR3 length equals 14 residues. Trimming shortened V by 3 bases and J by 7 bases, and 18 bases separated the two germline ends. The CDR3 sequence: CSARPPTERATQYF. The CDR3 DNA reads TGCAGTGCTAGGCCCCCTACAGAGAGGGCGACCCAGTACTTC.

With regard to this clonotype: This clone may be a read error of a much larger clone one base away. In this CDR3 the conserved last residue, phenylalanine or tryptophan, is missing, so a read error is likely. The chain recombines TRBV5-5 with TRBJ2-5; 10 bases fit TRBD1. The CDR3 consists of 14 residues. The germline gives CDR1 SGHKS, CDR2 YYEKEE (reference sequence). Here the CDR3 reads CASSLGTGVETQYL. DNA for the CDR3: TGCGCCAGCAGCTTGGGGACAGGGGTAGAGACCCAGTACCTC.

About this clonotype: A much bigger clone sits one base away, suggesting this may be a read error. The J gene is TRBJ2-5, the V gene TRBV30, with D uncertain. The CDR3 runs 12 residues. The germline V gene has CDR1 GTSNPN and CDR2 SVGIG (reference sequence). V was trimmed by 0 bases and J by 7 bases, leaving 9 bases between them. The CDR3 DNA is TGTGCCTGGAGTGTACGGGTAGGGACCCAGTACTTC. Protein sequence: CAWSVRVGTQYF.

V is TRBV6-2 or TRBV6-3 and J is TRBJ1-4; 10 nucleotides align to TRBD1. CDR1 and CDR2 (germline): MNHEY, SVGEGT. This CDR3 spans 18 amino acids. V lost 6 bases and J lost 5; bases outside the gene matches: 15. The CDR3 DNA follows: TGTGCCAGCAGGCCGACAGGGGGCTTCCCGGTGGGGAATGAAAAACTGTTTTTT. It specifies CASRPTGGFPVGNEKLFF.

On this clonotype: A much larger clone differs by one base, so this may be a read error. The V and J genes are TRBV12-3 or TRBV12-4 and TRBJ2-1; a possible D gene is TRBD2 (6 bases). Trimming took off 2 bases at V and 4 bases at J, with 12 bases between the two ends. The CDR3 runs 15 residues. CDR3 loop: CASSLRLDPYNEQFF. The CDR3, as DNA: TGTGCCAGCAGTTTAAGACTAGACCCTTACAATGAGCAGTTCTTC.

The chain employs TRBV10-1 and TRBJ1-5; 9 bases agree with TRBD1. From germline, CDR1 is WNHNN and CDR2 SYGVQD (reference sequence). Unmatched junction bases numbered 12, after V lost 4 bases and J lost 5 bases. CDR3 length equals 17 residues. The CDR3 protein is CASSGGMRGQGDQPQHF. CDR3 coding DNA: TGCGCCAGCAGTGGAGGGATGCGGGGACAGGGTGATCAGCCCCAGCATTTT.

The CDR3 is CASRTGSDEKLFF. CDR3 sequence (DNA): TGTGCCAGCAGGACAGGGTCAGATGAAAAACTGTTTTTT. V is TRBV9 and J is TRBJ1-4, with 7 positions matching TRBD1. CDR1 SGDLS and CDR2 YYNGEE come from the germline V gene. Trimming at V came to 5 bases and at J to 6 bases, leaving 4 bases not matched to a gene. The CDR3 extends over 13 amino acids.

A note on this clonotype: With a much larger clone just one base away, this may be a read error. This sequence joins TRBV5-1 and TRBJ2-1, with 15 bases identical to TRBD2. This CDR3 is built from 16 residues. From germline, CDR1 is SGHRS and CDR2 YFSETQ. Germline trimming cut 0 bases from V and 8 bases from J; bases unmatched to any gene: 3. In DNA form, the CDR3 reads TGCGCCAGCAGCTTGGACAGGACTAGCGGGAGGGATGAGCAGTTCTTC. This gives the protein CASSLDRTSGRDEQFF.

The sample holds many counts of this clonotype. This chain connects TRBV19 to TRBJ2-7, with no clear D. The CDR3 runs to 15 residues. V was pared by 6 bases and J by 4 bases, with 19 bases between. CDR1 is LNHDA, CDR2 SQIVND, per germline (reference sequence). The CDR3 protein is CASSQSWGAGYEQYF. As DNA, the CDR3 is TGTGCCAGTAGCCAGTCGTGGGGTGCTGGGTACGAGCAGTACTTC.

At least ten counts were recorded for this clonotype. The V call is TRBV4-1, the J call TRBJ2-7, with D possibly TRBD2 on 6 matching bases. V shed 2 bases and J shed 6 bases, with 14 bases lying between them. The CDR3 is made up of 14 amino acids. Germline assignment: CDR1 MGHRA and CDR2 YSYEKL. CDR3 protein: CASSQPLGRGEQYF. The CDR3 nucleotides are TGCGCCAGCAGCCAACCCTTGGGGCGGGGCGAGCAGTACTTC.